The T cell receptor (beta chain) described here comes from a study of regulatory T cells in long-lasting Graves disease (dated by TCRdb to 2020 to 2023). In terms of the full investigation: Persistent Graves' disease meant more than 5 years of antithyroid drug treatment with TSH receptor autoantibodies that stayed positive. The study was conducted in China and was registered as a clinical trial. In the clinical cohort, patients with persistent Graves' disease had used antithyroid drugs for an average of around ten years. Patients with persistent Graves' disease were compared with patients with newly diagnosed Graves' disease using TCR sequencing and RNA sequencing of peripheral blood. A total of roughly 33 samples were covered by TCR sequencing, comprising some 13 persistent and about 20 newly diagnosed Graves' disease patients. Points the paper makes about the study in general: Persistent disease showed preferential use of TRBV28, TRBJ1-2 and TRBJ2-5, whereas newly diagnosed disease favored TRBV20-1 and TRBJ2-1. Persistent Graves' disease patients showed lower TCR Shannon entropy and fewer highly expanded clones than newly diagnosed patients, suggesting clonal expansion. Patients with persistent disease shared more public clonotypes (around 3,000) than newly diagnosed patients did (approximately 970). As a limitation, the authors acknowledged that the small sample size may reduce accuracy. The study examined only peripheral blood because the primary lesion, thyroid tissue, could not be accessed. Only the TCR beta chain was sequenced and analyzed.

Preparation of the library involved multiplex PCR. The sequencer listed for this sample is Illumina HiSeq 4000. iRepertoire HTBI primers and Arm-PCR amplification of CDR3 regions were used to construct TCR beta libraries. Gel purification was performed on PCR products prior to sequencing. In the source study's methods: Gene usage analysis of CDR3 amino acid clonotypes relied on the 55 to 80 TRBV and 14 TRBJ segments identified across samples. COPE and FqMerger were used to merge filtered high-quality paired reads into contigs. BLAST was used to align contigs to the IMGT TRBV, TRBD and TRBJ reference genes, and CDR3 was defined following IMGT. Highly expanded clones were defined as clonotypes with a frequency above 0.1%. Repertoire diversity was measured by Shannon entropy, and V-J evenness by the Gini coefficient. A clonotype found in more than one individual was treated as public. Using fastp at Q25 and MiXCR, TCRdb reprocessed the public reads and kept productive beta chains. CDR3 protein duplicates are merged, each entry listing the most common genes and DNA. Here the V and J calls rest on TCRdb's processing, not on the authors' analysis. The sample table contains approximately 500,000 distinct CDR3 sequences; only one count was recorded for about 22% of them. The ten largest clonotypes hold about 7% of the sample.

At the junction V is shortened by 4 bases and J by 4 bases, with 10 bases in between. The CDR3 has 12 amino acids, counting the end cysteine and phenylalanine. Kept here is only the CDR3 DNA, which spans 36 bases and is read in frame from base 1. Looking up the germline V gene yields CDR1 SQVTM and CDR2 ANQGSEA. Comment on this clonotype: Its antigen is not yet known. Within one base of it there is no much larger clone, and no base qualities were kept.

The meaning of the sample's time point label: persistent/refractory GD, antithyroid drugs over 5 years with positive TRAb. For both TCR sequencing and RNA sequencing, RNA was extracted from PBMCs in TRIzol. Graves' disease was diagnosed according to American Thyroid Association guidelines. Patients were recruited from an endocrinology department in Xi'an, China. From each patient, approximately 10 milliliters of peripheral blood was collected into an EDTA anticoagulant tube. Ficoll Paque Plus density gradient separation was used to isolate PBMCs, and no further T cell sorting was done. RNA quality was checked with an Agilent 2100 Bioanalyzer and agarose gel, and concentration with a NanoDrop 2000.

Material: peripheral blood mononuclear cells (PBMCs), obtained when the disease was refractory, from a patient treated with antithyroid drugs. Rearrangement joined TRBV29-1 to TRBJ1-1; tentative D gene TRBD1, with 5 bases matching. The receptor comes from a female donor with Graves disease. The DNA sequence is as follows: TGCAGCGTTGTGCATGGGGGCACTGAAGCTTTCTTT. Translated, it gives CSVVHGGTEAFF.